These 32 T cell receptor beta chains were sequenced from one sample in a study of cytomegalovirus exposure and HLA in healthy donors. With 60 Vbeta and 13 Jbeta primers, the PCR was carried out. Here immunoSEQ multiplex PCR was the method, and the copy in TCRdb shows in-frame clones only, minus some. The data hold 170,000 or so clones, with 78% observed a single time. The sample was PBMCs. The receptors stem from a woman in her forties or fifties in good health and CMV-seropositive.

This clone appeared once. J is TRBJ1-1 and V is TRBV10-3; D may be TRBD1 (6 bases). The V and J ends lost 5 bases and 0 bases respectively, with 13 bases between them. The CDR3 length is 15 residues. The germline CDR1 and CDR2 sequences are ENHRY and SYGVKD. CDR3 bases: TGTGCCATCAGTCTCGGGGGGCGGATGAACACTGAAGCTTTCTTT. Its protein is CAISLGGRMNTEAFF.

V usage is TRBV27 and J usage is TRBJ1-4; unclear D gene. Germline loops: CDR1 MNHEY, CDR2 SMNVEV (reference sequence). The CDR3 loop spans 12 amino acids. Here the CDR3 DNA reads TGTGCAACCTGGCGGGCACTCGAAAAACTGTTTTTT. Translated: CATWRALEKLFF. The full variable domain, its missing parts supplied by reference TRBV27 and TRBJ1-4, is EAQVTQNPRYLITVTGKKLTVTCSQNMNHEYMSWYRQDPGLGLRQIYYSMNVEVTDKGDVPEGYKVSRKEKRNFPLILESPSPNQTSLYFCATWRALEKLFFGSGTQLSVL.

This sequence joins TRBV25-1 and TRBJ2-1; TRBD2 aligns across 8 bases. The CDR3 runs 15 residues. V was clipped by 4 bases and J by 5 bases; unmatched bases: 7. Germline CDR1 reads MGHDK; CDR2 reads SYGVNS. Here the CDR3 reads CASSVALAGNNEQFF. The CDR3 coding sequence is TGTGCCAGCAGTGTAGCGCTAGCGGGTAACAATGAGCAGTTCTTC.

This clone was seen only once. The chain carries TRBV19 and TRBJ2-2; D may be TRBD2 (6 bases). Trimming removed 4 bases at V and 0 bases at J, with 12 bases between. There are 16 residues in the CDR3. From germline, CDR1 is LNHDA and CDR2 SQIVND (reference sequence). In DNA form, the CDR3 reads TGTGCCAGTAGTAGGGTAGCGGCACCGAACACCGGGGAGCTGTTTTTT. Its translation: CASSRVAAPNTGELFF.

Turning to this clone: Relative to the germline gene, one junction end is altered; a read error may explain this. The chain joins TRBV5-4 to TRBJ2-6, with TRBD1 matching over 9 bases. The CDR3 is 17 residues long. Germline lookup yields CDR1 SGHNT and CDR2 YYREEE (reference sequence). CDR3 in DNA: TGTGCCAGCAGGTTGGACAGGGGAGAGGCTGGGGCCAACGTCCTGACTTTC. Translating gives CASRLDRGEAGANVLTF.

This rearrangement joins TRBV11-3 to TRBJ2-1, with D maybe TRBD2 (6 bases). This CDR3 spans 14 amino acids. Deletions cut 1 base from V and 3 bases from J, with 7 bases between. Germline loops: CDR1 SGHNT, CDR2 YENEEA. This CDR3 reads CASSLAGDYNEQFF. The CDR3 DNA reads TGTGCCAGCAGCTTAGCGGGAGACTACAATGAGCAGTTCTTC.

This clone has more than one count but fewer than ten. This rearrangement joins TRBV5-1 to TRBJ1-5; 10 positions agree with TRBD1. The junction had 0 bases not matched to a gene; V was cut back by 0 bases and J by 6 bases. Per the germline V gene, CDR1 is SGHRS and CDR2 is YFSETQ. This CDR3 is built from 14 residues. CDR3 sequence reads: CASSLGTGGQPQHF. DNA of the CDR3: TGCGCCAGCAGCTTGGGGACAGGGGGTCAGCCCCAGCATTTT.

The count of this clone is one. The chain has TRBV28 and TRBJ2-7; no clear D gene. Trimming left V 4 bases short and J 7 bases short, with 17 bases between. CDR1 MDHEN and CDR2 SYDVKM come from the germline V gene. CDR3 length: 14 amino acids. The CDR3, as DNA: TGTGCCAGCAGTTGGCGCCCAGAGGCGAGGGAGCAGTACTTC. Translating it yields CASSWRPEAREQYF.

The gene calls are TRBV19 and TRBJ1-2, with D possibly matching TRBD1 (6 bases). V lost 4 bases, J lost 6 bases, and 24 bases lay in between. Germline lookup yields CDR1 LNHDA and CDR2 SQIVND (reference sequence). This CDR3 is built from 17 residues. The CDR3 reads CASSTWGRQELAHGYTF. DNA of the CDR3: TGTGCCAGTAGTACATGGGGAAGACAGGAGCTAGCCCATGGCTACACCTTC. Complete variable domain (other parts from reference TRBV19 and TRBJ1-2): DGGITQSPKYLFRKEGQNVTLSCEQNLNHDAMYWYRQDPGQGLRLIYYSQIVNDFQKGDIAEGYSVSREKKESFPLTVTSAQKNPTAFYLCASSTWGRQELAHGYTFGSGTRLTVV.

This clone was detected only a few times. CDR3 residues: CASSPSTGIPYGYTF. In DNA, the CDR3 is TGTGCCAGCAGCCCCTCGACAGGGATCCCCTATGGCTACACCTTC. J is TRBJ1-2 and V is TRBV7-2; 7 bases align to TRBD1. The CDR3 length is 15 residues. V trimming: 5 bases; J trimming: 4 bases; junction bases outside the gene matches: 10. The germline gives CDR1 SGHTA, CDR2 FQGNSA.

V and J are TRBV19 and TRBJ2-2; 8 positions match TRBD1. V was clipped by 3 bases and J by 6 bases; unmatched bases: 6. The CDR3 runs 15 residues. Per the germline V gene, CDR1 is LNHDA and CDR2 is SQIVND (reference sequence). The CDR3 nucleotides read TGTGCCAGTAGTATCCGGGACAGGCAAGCCGGGGAGCTGTTTTTT. This codes for CASSIRDRQAGELFF.

The CDR3: CASSPSQGQGTEAFF. Written as DNA, the CDR3 is TGTGCCAGCTCACCCTCCCAGGGGCAGGGTACTGAAGCTTTCTTT. The V and J genes are TRBV18 and TRBJ1-1, with D possibly matching TRBD1 (6 bases). CDR3 size: 15 residues. CDR1 is KGHSH, CDR2 LQKENI, per germline. V lost 3 bases, J lost 5 bases, and 16 bases lay in between.

This clone has only one observation. The CDR3 here is CSVEEGDRVYGYTF. As DNA, the CDR3 is TGCAGCGTTGAGGAGGGGGACAGGGTTTATGGCTACACCTTC. The chain combines TRBV29-1 with TRBJ1-2, with TRBD1 identical over 9 bases. The germline CDR1 and CDR2 sequences are SQVTM and ANQGSEA. With 3 bases clipped from V and 5 bases from J, the junction kept 7 bases outside the gene matches. The CDR3 contains 14 residues.

This chain joins TRBV7-2 and TRBJ2-7; TRBD2 is a possible D gene (5 bases). Germline CDR1 is SGHTA and CDR2 is FQGNSA. The ends were cut back, 4 bases at V and 3 bases at J, with 16 bases in the middle. The CDR3 sequence is 15 residues long. The CDR3 coding sequence is TGTGCCAGCAGCTGGACTTCAACCAATCTCTACGAGCAGTACTTC. Amino acids: CASSWTSTNLYEQYF.

The J gene is TRBJ2-7, the V gene TRBV7-3; TRBD2 agrees at 7 bases. The V and J ends lost 2 bases and 6 bases, in that order; junction bases with no gene match: 4. This CDR3 has 13 amino acids. Germline CDR1 is SGHTA and CDR2 is FQGTGA. CDR3 DNA sequence: TGTGCCAGCAGCTTAGGGGGGGGAAGCGAGCAGTACTTC. Translated, it gives CASSLGGGSEQYF.

The V and J genes are TRBV6-6 and TRBJ1-3, with 9 bases fitting TRBD1. This CDR3 is built from 16 residues. V was clipped by 6 bases and J by 0 bases; unmatched bases: 6. Germline assignment: CDR1 MNHNY and CDR2 SVGAGI (reference sequence). CDR3 amino acids: CASSKGTGTSGNTIYF. The CDR3, as DNA: TGTGCCAGCAGCAAGGGGACAGGGACCTCTGGAAACACCATATATTTT.

This rearrangement joins TRBV5-1 to TRBJ2-2, with a tentative D call TRBD1 (6 bases). CDR1 and CDR2 (germline): SGHRS, YFSETQ. Trimming cost V 5 bases and J 5 bases, with 13 bases left between them. The CDR3 runs to 14 residues. CDR3 bases: TGCGCCAGCAGTCCGGGACACTCTACCGGGGAGCTGTTTTTT. It yields the protein CASSPGHSTGELFF.

V and J are TRBV7-3 and TRBJ1-1; TRBD1 matches 7 bases. Trimming removed 5 bases from V and 10 bases from J; junction bases left unmatched: 7. CDR1 and CDR2 (germline): SGHTA, FQGTGA. The CDR3 is 12 amino acids. Here the CDR3 reads CASSPDRIAAFF. CDR3 DNA: TGTGCCAGCAGCCCGGACAGGATAGCAGCTTTCTTT.

V gene TRBV7-2 combines with J gene TRBJ2-1; 7 bases agree with TRBD2. V trimming: 1 base; J trimming: 5 bases; junction bases outside the gene matches: 5. Per germline, CDR1 SGHTA and CDR2 FQGNSA. The CDR3 runs 15 residues. This CDR3 is CASSLDSSGHNEQFF. CDR3 DNA sequence: TGTGCCAGCAGCTTAGACTCTAGCGGCCACAATGAGCAGTTCTTC.

The chain joins TRBV6-1 to TRBJ1-4; 7 bases line up with TRBD1. CDR3 length: 15 residues. J lost 6 bases, V lost 1 base, and 5 bases had no gene match. Germline CDR1 reads MNHNS; CDR2 reads SASEGT. CDR3 coding DNA: TGTGCCAGCAGTGAAGGCGGGACAGAGGATGAAAAACTGTTTTTT. This translates into CASSEGGTEDEKLFF.

The V and J genes are TRBV20-1 and TRBJ2-7; D is possibly TRBD2 (6 bases). CDR1 and CDR2 from the germline V gene are DFQATT and SNEGSKA (reference sequence). CDR3 length equals 11 residues. V lost 6 bases and J lost 4, with 10 bases in between. CDR3 residues: CSAGREYEQYF. The CDR3 DNA reads TGCAGTGCCGGACGGGAGTACGAGCAGTACTTC.

This rearrangement joins TRBV7-8 to TRBJ1-5; D is ambiguous. The V end lost 6 bases, the J end lost 7 bases, and 19 bases lay between the germline ends. The CDR3 sequence is 15 residues long. CDR1 is SGHVS and CDR2 is FQNEAQ in the germline V gene. The CDR3 protein is CASSQMGAAGQPQHF. The CDR3 DNA reads TGTGCCAGCAGTCAGATGGGAGCAGCGGGCCAGCCCCAGCATTTT.

The chain employs TRBV18 and TRBJ2-5; possible D gene TRBD1, 5 bases. Trimming took off 2 bases at V and 5 bases at J, with 9 bases between the two ends. Germline assignment: CDR1 KGHSH and CDR2 LQKENI. The CDR3 length is 13 residues. CDR3 nucleotides: TGTGCCAGCTCACCAGACAGAACGGAGACCCAGTACTTC. This codes for CASSPDRTETQYF.

The rearrangement uses TRBV9 and TRBJ1-1; 9 bases map to TRBD1. V shed 4 bases, J shed 5 bases, and the junction held 9 bases outside the gene matches. Per the germline V gene, CDR1 is SGDLS and CDR2 is YYNGEE. This CDR3 has 15 residues. The DNA for the CDR3 is TGTGCCAGCAGCATCCACGGACAGGGGATTACTGAAGCTTTCTTT. This codes for CASSIHGQGITEAFF.

The V call is TRBV15, the J call TRBJ1-4; tentatively, D is TRBD1 (6 bases). From germline, CDR1 is LNHNV and CDR2 YYDKDF (reference sequence). V was pared by 0 bases and J by 2 bases, with 7 bases between. The CDR3 extends over 15 amino acids. The CDR3 loop is CATSRDRGTNEKLFF. CDR3 sequence (DNA): TGTGCCACCAGCAGAGACAGGGGTACTAATGAAAAACTGTTTTTT.

This clone was found once. The rearrangement links TRBV10-1 to TRBJ2-3; TRBD2 agrees at 7 bases. The CDR3 length is 13 residues. Germline CDR1 is WNHNN and CDR2 is SYGVQD (reference sequence). V lost 7 bases and J lost 5; bases outside the gene matches: 6. The CDR3 DNA follows: TGCGCCAGCAAAAATAGGGAGGGAGATACGCAGTATTTT. This gives the protein CASKNREGDTQYF.

V and J are TRBV5-1 and TRBJ2-3, with 7 positions matching TRBD2. Per germline, CDR1 SGHRS and CDR2 YFSETQ. V dropped 5 bases and J dropped 6; count of bases not matched to a gene: 9. The CDR3 is 14 residues long. The CDR3, as DNA: TGCGCCAGCAGAAGCAGCGGGGCCGCGGATACGCAGTATTTT. It encodes CASRSSGAADTQYF.

The sample holds one count of this clone. The CDR3 DNA reads as TGTGCCAGTACTACAGGCTTCGGGGAAAAACTGTTTTTT. Translation gives CASTTGFGEKLFF. This chain uses TRBV19 with TRBJ1-4, with a possible D match to TRBD1 (5 bases). Germline CDR1 reads LNHDA; CDR2 reads SQIVND (reference sequence). The CDR3 covers 13 residues. The germline V and J ends were trimmed by 7 bases and 8 bases, with 14 bases remaining between them.

The chain carries TRBV11-3 and TRBJ2-5, with 10 bases matching TRBD1. With 4 bases clipped from V and 4 bases from J, the junction kept 6 bases outside the gene matches. CDR1 and CDR2 from the germline V gene are SGHNT and YENEEA. The CDR3 loop spans 15 amino acids. CDR3 sequence reads: CASSSGTGVGETQYF. The CDR3 DNA reads TGTGCCAGCAGCTCCGGGACAGGGGTAGGAGAGACCCAGTACTTC.

V usage is TRBV7-2 and J usage is TRBJ2-7; 7 bases are shared with TRBD2. From germline, CDR1 is SGHTA and CDR2 FQGNSA. The CDR3 consists of 14 residues. V lost 2 bases to trimming and J lost 4 bases; unmatched junction nucleotides: 5. CDR3 coding DNA: TGTGCCAGCAGCTTACGGCGGGGGTGGTACGAGCAGTACTTC. Protein product: CASSLRRGWYEQYF.

The chain is built from TRBV7-2 and TRBJ1-2; D might be TRBD1 (5 bases). Germline V gene sequence: CDR1 SGHTA, CDR2 FQGNSA. Trimming cost V 2 bases and J 6 bases, with 7 bases left between them. The CDR3 has 12 residues. CDR3: CASSLKGHGYTF. The CDR3 nucleotides read TGTGCCAGCAGCTTAAAGGGGCATGGCTACACCTTC. Based on the CDR3 plus reference TRBV7-2 and TRBJ1-2, the full variable domain is GAGVSQSPSNKVTEKGKDVELRCDPISGHTALYWYRQSLGQGLEFLIYFQGNSAPDKSGLPSDRFSAERTGGSVSTLTIQRTQQEDSAVYLCASSLKGHGYTFGSGTRLTVV.

This sequence joins TRBV9 and TRBJ1-2, with 7 bases identical to TRBD1. The CDR3 extends over 16 amino acids. CDR1 is SGDLS, CDR2 YYNGEE, per germline. The J segment lost 2 bases and the V segment lost 0 bases, leaving 7 bases of the junction unmatched. The CDR3: CASSVATGTANYGYTF. In DNA form, the CDR3 reads TGTGCCAGCAGCGTAGCTACTGGGACAGCCAACTATGGCTACACCTTC.